This entry describes one T cell receptor beta chain. The repertoire was sequenced with immunoSEQ multiplex PCR; TCRdb's copy has only in-frame clones and lacks some. Among hundreds of thousands of clones listed, about 96% were seen once. These data are taken from a study of shared clonotypes between healthy human individuals. The J segment lost 5 bases and the V segment lost 4 bases, leaving 5 bases of the junction unmatched. CDR1 SGHNT and CDR2 YYREEE come from the germline V gene (reference sequence). This CDR3 has 14 residues. Cells designated naive CD8 were CD45RO-negative and were positively selected for CCR7, with terminally differentiated effector memory CD45RA+ cells excluded.

Sequenced material: naive CD8+ T cells sorted from blood. The chain employs TRBV5-4 and TRBJ2-1; 8 positions agree with TRBD1. The receptor was derived from a man younger than 40 in good health. The CDR3: CASSPDRDHNEQFF. For the CDR3, the DNA is TGTGCCAGCAGCCCGGACAGGGACCACAATGAGCAGTTCTTC.